One and the same sample provided the 17 T cell receptor beta chains below, sequenced in a study of regulatory T cells in long-lasting Graves disease. Time point described: newly diagnosed GD, antithyroid drugs for less than 3 months. Construction of the TCR library relied on RNA isolated from PBMCs. With iRepertoire HTBI primers and Arm-PCR of CDR3 regions, TCR beta libraries were built. TCRdb independently ran MiXCR on the multiplex PCR reads; one entry per CDR3 protein. The data show around 450,000 distinct CDR3 sequences, approximately 15% seen once. In addition, the sample was reused for a study of T cells in Graves' hyperthyroidism and ophthalmopathy.

The source material was peripheral blood mononuclear cells (PBMCs), sampled at new diagnosis, from a patient treated with antithyroid drugs. The origin of the receptors is a woman between 35 and 50 years old with Graves disease.

This clonotype was found many times. This sequence joins TRBV19 and TRBJ2-3; the match to TRBD2 covers 13 bases. Germline assignment: CDR1 LNHDA and CDR2 SQIVND (reference sequence). V lost 5 bases to trimming and J lost 1 base; unmatched junction nucleotides: 6. The CDR3 has 17 amino acids. The CDR3 sequence is CASSGGGLAGGTDTQYF. CDR3 in DNA: TGTGCCAGTAGTGGAGGTGGACTAGCGGGAGGCACAGATACGCAGTATTTT.

The J gene is TRBJ2-7, the V gene TRBV3-1, with 13 bases lining up with TRBD2. Losses at the gene ends were 4 bases for V and 5 bases for J; bases not matched to a gene: 8. Germline lookup yields CDR1 LGHDT and CDR2 YNNKEL (reference sequence). This CDR3 contains 16 residues. CDR3 nucleotides: TGTGCCAGCAGCCGCAGCGGGACTAGCGGGAAGGACGAGCAGTACTTC. Translated: CASSRSGTSGKDEQYF.

On this clonotype: A single base separates this from a much larger clone, so it may be a read error. The J gene is TRBJ2-3, the V gene TRBV28, with D maybe TRBD2 (5 bases). Judging by the DNA end, TRBJ2-1 fits better; the J call may be wrong. The CDR3 sequence is 15 residues long. Germline-derived CDR1 and CDR2 are MDHEN and SYDVKM. CDR3 DNA: TGTGCCGGCAGTAACCGGGCTCCACCTTCGGGAGAGCAGTTCTTC. Translation: CAGSNRAPPSGEQFF.

This clonotype was counted only a few times. CDR3 residues: CASRGGSKRNEQFF. In DNA, the CDR3 is TGTGCCAGTAGAGGCGGGAGCAAAAGGAATGAGCAGTTCTTC. The chain joins TRBV19 to TRBJ2-1; the match to TRBD2 covers 7 bases. Germline lookup yields CDR1 LNHDA and CDR2 SQIVND (reference sequence). The CDR3 spans 14 residues. After removal of 6 bases from V and 7 bases from J, the junction contained 9 bases not matched to a gene.

This clonotype has a count of ten or more. The chain joins TRBV27 to TRBJ1-1; D is ambiguous. Per germline, CDR1 MNHEY and CDR2 SMNVEV (reference sequence). The CDR3 contains 14 residues. With 5 bases removed from V and 1 base from J, the gap between germline ends came to 11 bases. For the CDR3, the DNA is TGTGCCAGCAGTGGATCAACAGCGAACACTGAAGCTTTCTTT. It yields the protein CASSGSTANTEAFF.

Regarding this clonotype: This likely came from a read error, as a far larger clone is one base away. Because the CDR3 is missing its conserved closing phenylalanine or tryptophan, this is likely a read error. V is TRBV5-5 and J is TRBJ2-1; TRBD2 agrees at 12 bases. The J call may be wrong; the DNA end is better matched by TRBJ2-5. This CDR3 spans 18 amino acids. Germline V gene lookup returns CDR1 SGHKS and CDR2 YYEKEE (reference sequence). The DNA of the CDR3 is TGTGCCAGCAGCCCGCGCCGCTCGGCTAGCGGGAGGGAAGAGACCCAGTACCTC. This sequence encodes CASSPRRSASGREETQYL.

This clonotype came up a few times. Relative to the germline gene, one junction end is altered; a read error may explain this. The V and J genes are TRBV7-7 and TRBJ2-5; D tentatively fits TRBD1 or TRBD2 (6 bases each). CDR1 is SSHAT and CDR2 is FNYEAQ in the germline V gene (reference sequence). The CDR3 contains 13 residues. CDR3 bases: TGTGCTAGCAGCTATGAGGAGGGGGGGACCCAGTACTTC. Amino acid sequence: CASSYEEGGTQYF.

The rearrangement links TRBV9 to TRBJ2-3, with 10 nucleotides matching TRBD2. CDR3 length: 16 residues. V gave up 6 bases and J gave up 2 bases; unmatched junction bases: 9. The V gene's germline CDR1 is SGDLS and CDR2 YYNGEE. The CDR3 sequence is CASTQGAGGITDTQYF. CDR3 nucleotide sequence: TGTGCCAGCACCCAGGGAGCGGGAGGGATCACAGATACGCAGTATTTT.

This clonotype was seen a few times. The V gene is TRBV6-5, the J gene TRBJ2-7, with D hard to call. The CDR3 loop spans 13 amino acids. CDR1 and CDR2 (germline): MNHEY, SVGAGI. V was clipped by 0 bases and J by 2 bases, with 5 bases between them. The CDR3 region is CASSYSPAYEQYF. The CDR3 coding sequence is TGTGCCAGCAGTTACTCTCCGGCCTACGAGCAGTACTTC.

This clonotype came up a few times. The chain employs TRBV6-1 and TRBJ1-1, with TRBD1 matching 10 bases. With 10 bases clipped from V and 5 bases from J, the junction kept 4 bases outside the gene matches. CDR1 MNHNS and CDR2 SASEGT come from the germline V gene. This CDR3 region has 12 residues. CDR3 sequence: CATGDRGTEAFF. Here the CDR3 DNA reads TGTGCCACGGGGGACAGGGGTACTGAAGCTTTCTTT.

The table lists this clonotype with a few counts. The rearrangement joins TRBV7-9 to TRBJ2-1, with 13 bases identical to TRBD2. Germline CDR1 reads SEHNR; CDR2 reads FQNEAQ (reference sequence). This CDR3 region has 18 residues. V was clipped by 1 base and J by 0 bases; unmatched bases: 3. The CDR3 nucleotides are TGTGCCAGCAGCTTAGGACTAGCGGGAGGCCACTCCTACAATGAGCAGTTCTTC. It yields the protein CASSLGLAGGHSYNEQFF.

This clonotype was detected only a few times. One base away lies a much larger clone, so this may be a sequencing read error. The chain employs TRBV9 and TRBJ2-1, with 8 bases aligning to TRBD2. The J segment lost 8 bases and the V segment lost 3 bases, leaving 1 base of the junction unmatched. The CDR3 loop spans 12 amino acids. The V gene's germline CDR1 is SGDLS and CDR2 YYNGEE. The CDR3 sequence is CASSAGGDEQFF. CDR3 coding DNA: TGTGCCAGCAGCGCCGGGGGGGATGAGCAGTTCTTC.

This clonotype was detected many times. This rearrangement joins TRBV20-1 to TRBJ1-1, with D hard to call. Per germline, CDR1 DFQATT and CDR2 SNEGSKA (reference sequence). Trimming stripped 0 bases from V and 12 bases from J, with 20 bases between. The CDR3 totals 14 residues. The CDR3 nucleotides are TGCAGTGCTAGAGATGATGCAGGTGTCTTTGAGTCTTTCTTT. Translated, it gives CSARDDAGVFESFF.

This clonotype was seen at least ten times. The chain employs TRBV3-1 and TRBJ2-2; no reliable D call. Trimming took 3 bases from V and 0 from J, leaving 11 bases between them. Germline V gene lookup returns CDR1 LGHDT and CDR2 YNNKEL (reference sequence). The CDR3 consists of 16 residues. The CDR3 is CASSHGSEANTGELFF. For the CDR3, the DNA is TGTGCCAGCAGCCACGGCTCCGAGGCGAACACCGGGGAGCTGTTTTTT.

In this sample, this clonotype turned up many times. The chain is built from TRBV25-1 and TRBJ1-1; 7 nucleotides match TRBD1. J gave up 4 bases and V 4 bases, and 3 bases lay outside the gene matches. The length of the CDR3 is 13 residues. Germline V lookup: CDR1 MGHDK, CDR2 SYGVNS. The CDR3 reads CASSGTGGTEAFF. The CDR3 bases are TGTGCCAGCAGTGGGACAGGAGGCACTGAAGCTTTCTTT.

The V gene is TRBV6-5, the J gene TRBJ2-2; 9 nucleotides match TRBD2. The J segment lost 4 bases and the V segment lost 0 bases, leaving 3 bases of the junction unmatched. The CDR3 consists of 16 residues. The germline V gene encodes CDR1 MNHEY and CDR2 SVGAGI. The CDR3 loop is CASSYSMTSGTGELFF. The CDR3 DNA sequence: TGTGCCAGCAGTTACTCGATGACTAGCGGCACCGGGGAGCTGTTTTTT.

This chain uses TRBV9 with TRBJ2-3; 10 nucleotides line up with TRBD1. Germline assignment: CDR1 SGDLS and CDR2 YYNGEE. This CDR3 region has 17 residues. V shed 4 bases and J 8 bases; nucleotides not matched to a gene: 16. The CDR3 bases are TGTGCCAGCAGCAACCCGGGACAGGGGACCGGGGGTAGTACGCAGTATTTT. Protein: CASSNPGQGTGGSTQYF.